These 9 T cell receptor beta chains share one sample of origin, sequenced in a study of blood T cell repertoires in COVID-19. Produced via immunoSEQ multiplex PCR; TCRdb's table is partial and in-frame only. Here the sample spans under 250,000 clones, around three quarters being singletons. Sequenced sample: peripheral blood. These receptors were taken from a woman in her 70s with acute or convalescent COVID-19.

This chain links TRBV4-1 with TRBJ2-6; D is possibly TRBD2 (7 bases). CDR1 and CDR2 (germline): MGHRA, YSYEKL. The CDR3 length is 17 residues. Trimming pared 5 bases from V and 1 base from J, leaving 15 bases between. The CDR3 sequence: CASSGGAQRSGANVLTF. CDR3 sequence (DNA): TGCGCCAGCAGCGGGGGGGCCCAAAGATCTGGGGCCAACGTCCTGACTTTC.

This rearrangement joins TRBV7-8 to TRBJ1-3; perhaps TRBD1 as D (5 bases). CDR3 size: 16 residues. V was trimmed by 1 base and J by 4 bases, leaving 14 bases between them. Germline CDR1 is SGHVS and CDR2 is FQNEAQ. The CDR3 coding sequence is TGTGCCAGCAGCTTAGGTGTAGTGCGGGACGGAAACACCATATATTTT. Its protein is CASSLGVVRDGNTIYF. Full variable domain (outside the CDR3, taken from reference TRBV7-8 and TRBJ1-3): GAGVSQSPRYKVAKRGQDVALRCDPISGHVSLFWYQQALGQGPEFLTYFQNEAQLDKSGLPSDRFFAERPEGSVSTLKIQRTQQEDSAVYLCASSLGVVRDGNTIYFGEGSWLTVV.

This clone was seen a handful of times. CDR3 loop: CASSYTGGGGNIQYF. In DNA, the CDR3 is TGTGCCAGCAGTTACACAGGGGGCGGGGGAAACATTCAGTACTTC. The chain uses TRBV6-4 and TRBJ2-4; 9 nucleotides line up with TRBD1. The CDR3 totals 15 residues. Germline V lookup: CDR1 MRHNA, CDR2 SNTAGT. Germline trimming cut 5 bases from V and 6 bases from J; bases unmatched to any gene: 8.

The V call is TRBV20-1, the J call TRBJ2-7; tentative D call: TRBD1 (5 bases). Per the germline V gene, CDR1 is DFQATT and CDR2 is SNEGSKA (reference sequence). V was cut by 4 bases and J by 5 bases, with 12 bases left in between. CDR3 size: 12 residues. This CDR3 is CSATDSDNEQYF. CDR3 coding DNA: TGCAGTGCTACTGACTCGGACAACGAGCAGTACTTC.

J is TRBJ1-6 and V is TRBV6-6; D is undetermined. The CDR3 length is 14 residues. With 2 bases removed from V and 7 bases from J, the gap between germline ends came to 9 bases. Germline-derived CDR1 and CDR2 are MNHNY and SVGAGI (reference sequence). The CDR3 loop is CASSYGQINSPLHF. The CDR3 DNA reads as TGTGCCAGCAGTTACGGGCAGATCAATTCACCCCTCCACTTT.

This clone was seen only a few times. CDR3 protein: CASAKIQEKLFF. Here the CDR3 DNA reads TGTGCCAGCGCAAAGATCCAGGAAAAACTGTTTTTT. The chain combines TRBV14 with TRBJ1-4; the D is unclear. Trimming removed 8 bases from V and 8 bases from J, with 12 bases in between. The CDR3 extends over 12 amino acids. Germline V gene sequence: CDR1 SGHDN, CDR2 FVKESK.

The table lists this clone with a count of one. CDR3 region: CASSRAGTSGASYEQYV. The CDR3 bases are TGTGCCAGCAGCAGAGCCGGGACTAGCGGGGCTTCCTACGAGCAGTACGTC. This chain connects TRBV21-1 to TRBJ2-7; the table's D call, TRBD2, has no DNA check behind it. TRBV21-1 is given as a pseudogene. This CDR3 spans 17 amino acids.

J is TRBJ1-3 and V is TRBV5-4, with 7 bases lining up with TRBD1. The length of the CDR3 is 16 residues. From germline, CDR1 is SGHNT and CDR2 YYREEE (reference sequence). The V gene end was trimmed by 3 bases and the J gene end by 1 base; junction bases not matched to a gene: 7. CDR3 in DNA: TGTGCCAGCAGCTCCGACAGGGTTCGTTCTGGAAACACCATATATTTT. It translates to CASSSDRVRSGNTIYF.

CDR3 protein: CASSYGVRAGEQYF. CDR3 sequence (DNA): TGTGCCAGCAGTTACGGGGTGCGGGCTGGCGAGCAGTACTTC. V is TRBV6-2 or TRBV6-3 and J is TRBJ2-7; D may be TRBD2 (5 bases). This CDR3 has 14 residues. With 2 bases removed from V and 6 bases from J, the gap between germline ends came to 14 bases. Per the germline V gene, CDR1 is MNHEY and CDR2 is SVGEGT.